The entry below describes one T cell receptor (beta chain). This specimen comes from a study of identical twins. TCRdb processed the 5' RACE reads anew with MiXCR; each CDR3 protein has one entry. The sample shows 550,000 to 700,000 distinct CDR3 sequences, about 20% of them seen only once. These data also featured in a second study, about T cells expressing NK-cell markers.

Specimen: PBMCs. This TCR was sampled from a woman aged 18-29 years in good health.

The CDR3 DNA reads as TGTGCCAGCAGCGATACAGGGGGCAGGATCACCGGGGAGCTGTTTTTT. Translation: CASSDTGGRITGELFF. The genes are TRBV7-9 and TRBJ2-2; TRBD1 matches 9 bases. The CDR3 consists of 16 residues. V lost 5 bases, J lost 4 bases, and 8 bases stayed unmatched. Germline CDR1 and CDR2: SEHNR and FQNEAQ (reference sequence).